This T cell receptor beta chain emerged from a study of blood T cell repertoires in COVID-19. The overall study: Acute-phase and convalescent COVID-19 samples originated in the United States, Italy and Spain. Sample material is recorded as cDNA or gDNA derived from T cells, B-cell-depleted T cells, or PBMCs.

Original processing notes: Counts of nucleated cells, estimated from reference gene primer amplification, were obtained. Assay used: immunoSEQ multiplex PCR; TCRdb lists only in-frame clones, some missing. V, J and clone size are those of that table, while D and trimming were read from the DNA. The profile covers about 220,000 clones, with approximately 82% appearing a single time and about 3.6% taken by the ten largest. CDR3 size: 14 residues. Trimming stripped 5 bases from V and 1 base from J, with 12 bases between. Germline V gene lookup returns CDR1 SGHNT and CDR2 YENEEA. The clonotype originates from an elderly woman with acute or convalescent COVID-19. The sample taken for sequencing was peripheral blood. The V call is TRBV11-3, the J call TRBJ2-7; D is possibly TRBD2 (5 bases). CDR3 nucleotides: TGTGCCAGCAGCCGGGCTCGAGGGTCCTACGAGCAGTACTTC. Translated, it gives CASSRARGSYEQYF.